This T cell receptor (beta chain) was sequenced for a study of T cell repertoires in cytomegalovirus infection. About the research overall: In public TCR beta signatures, there were indications of both CMV infection and matching HLA type. The study, taken as a whole, reports: In two of eight donors, the top clonotype was HLA-C-restricted CMV-specific. Identification of carriers of CMV plus the relevant HLA was performed using cumulative public TCR beta family frequency.

Comments on this clonotype: Its antigen is as yet unknown.

The V end lost 2 bases, the J end lost 7 bases, and 19 bases lay between the germline ends. This CDR3 spans 17 amino acids. Germline V lookup: CDR1 SGHDT, CDR2 YYEEEE. One entry per CDR3 protein, called by TCRdb with MiXCR from the reads. Of fewer than 550,000 distinct CDR3 sequences in the sample, approximately 25% were seen once. The specimen sequenced was PBMCs. The chain recombines TRBV5-6 with TRBJ1-6, with D perhaps matching TRBD1 (5 bases). The clonotype was recovered from a human donor in good health (CMV status not recorded). Some clones in this sample may be carry-over from other donors' samples. CDR3 amino acids: CASSFFDSPASNSPLHF. CDR3 in DNA: TGTGCCAGCAGCTTTTTCGACAGTCCAGCATCAAATTCACCCCTCCACTTT.